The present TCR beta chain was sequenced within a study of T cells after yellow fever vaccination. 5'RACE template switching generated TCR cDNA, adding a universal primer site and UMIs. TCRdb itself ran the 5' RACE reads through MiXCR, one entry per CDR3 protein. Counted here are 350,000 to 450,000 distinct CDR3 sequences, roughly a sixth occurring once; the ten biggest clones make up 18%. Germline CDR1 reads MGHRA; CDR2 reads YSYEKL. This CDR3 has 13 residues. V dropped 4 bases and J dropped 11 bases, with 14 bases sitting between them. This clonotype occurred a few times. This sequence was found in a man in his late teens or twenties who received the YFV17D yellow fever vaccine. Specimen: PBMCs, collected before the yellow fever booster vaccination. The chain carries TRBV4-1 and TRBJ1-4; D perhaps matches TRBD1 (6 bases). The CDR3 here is CASSPGHRGKLFF. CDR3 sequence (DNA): TGCGCCAGCAGCCCGGGACACCGGGGGAAACTGTTTTTT.